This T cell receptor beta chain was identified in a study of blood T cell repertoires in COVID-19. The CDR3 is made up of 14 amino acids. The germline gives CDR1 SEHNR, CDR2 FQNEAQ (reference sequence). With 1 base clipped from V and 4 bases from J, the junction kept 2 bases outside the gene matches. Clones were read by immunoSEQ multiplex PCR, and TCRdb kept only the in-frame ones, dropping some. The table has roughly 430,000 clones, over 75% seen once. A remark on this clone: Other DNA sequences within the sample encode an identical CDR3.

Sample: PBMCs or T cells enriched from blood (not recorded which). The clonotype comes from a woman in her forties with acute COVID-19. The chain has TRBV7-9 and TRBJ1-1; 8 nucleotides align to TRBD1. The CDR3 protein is CASSLVTGATEAFF. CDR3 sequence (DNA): TGTGCCAGCAGCTTAGTGACAGGGGCCACTGAAGCTTTCTTT.